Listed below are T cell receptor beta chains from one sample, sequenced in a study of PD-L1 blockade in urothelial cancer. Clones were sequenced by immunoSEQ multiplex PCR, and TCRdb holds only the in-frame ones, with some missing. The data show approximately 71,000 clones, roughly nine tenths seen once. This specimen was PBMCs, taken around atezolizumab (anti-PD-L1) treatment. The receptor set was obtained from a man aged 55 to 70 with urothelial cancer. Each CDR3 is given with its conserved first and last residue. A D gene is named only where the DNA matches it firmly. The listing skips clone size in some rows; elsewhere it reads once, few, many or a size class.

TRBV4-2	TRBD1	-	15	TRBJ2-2	TGTGCCAGCAGCCGCGGACAGGTTGACACCGGGGAGCTGTTTTTT	CASSRGQVDTGELFF
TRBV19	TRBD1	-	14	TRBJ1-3	TGTGCCAGTAGTCTCGGACAGGGGCAAGACACCATATATTTT	CASSLGQGQDTIYF
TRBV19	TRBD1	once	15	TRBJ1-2	TGTGCCAGTAGCGATGAGGGACAGGCAGTCTATGGCTACACCTTC	CASSDEGQAVYGYTF
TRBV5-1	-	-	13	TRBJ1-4	TGCGCCAGCAGCTTTCAGGGACACGAAAAACTGTTTTTT	CASSFQGHEKLFF
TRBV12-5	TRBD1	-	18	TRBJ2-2	TGTGCTAGTGGTTTGGTATACAGGGGGCCTTCCAACACCGGGGAGCTGTTTTTT	CASGLVYRGPSNTGELFF
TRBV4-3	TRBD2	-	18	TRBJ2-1	TGCGCCAGCAGCCAAACTCGAACTAGCGGGAGGGCCGACAATGAGCAGTTCTTC	CASSQTRTSGRADNEQFF
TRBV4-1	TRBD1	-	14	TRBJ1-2	TGCGCCAGCAGCCAGAGCCCGGGACAGAATGGCTACACCTTC	CASSQSPGQNGYTF
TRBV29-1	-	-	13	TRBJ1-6	TGCAGCGTTGGGTGGGGGAGGAATTCACCCCTCCACTTT	CSVGWGRNSPLHF
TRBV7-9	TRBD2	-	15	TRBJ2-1	TGTGCCAGCAGCGTACTAGCGGGCCTGGGGAATGAGCAGTTCTTC	CASSVLAGLGNEQFF
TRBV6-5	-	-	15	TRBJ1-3	TGTGCCAGCAGCCGCCGCGGTGGGTCTGGAAACACCATATATTTT	CASSRRGGSGNTIYF
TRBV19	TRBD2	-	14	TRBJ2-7	TGTGCCAGTAGTAGTACTAGCGGGGCGTTCGAGCAGTACTTC	CASSSTSGAFEQYF
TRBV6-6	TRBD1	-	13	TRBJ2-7	TGTGCCAGCAGTTTCACAGGGGTTTCCGAGCAGTACTTC	CASSFTGVSEQYF
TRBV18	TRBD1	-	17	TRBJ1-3	TGTGCCAGCTCACCACCGGCGACAGGGAACTCTGGAAACACCATATATTTT	CASSPPATGNSGNTIYF
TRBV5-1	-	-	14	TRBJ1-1	TGCGCCAGCAGCAAGGACAGACCGAACACTGAAGCTTTCTTT	CASSKDRPNTEAFF
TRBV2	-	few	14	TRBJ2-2	TGTGCCAGCAGTGACAGGCCGAACACCGGGGAGCTGTTTTTT	CASSDRPNTGELFF
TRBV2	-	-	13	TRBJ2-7	TGTGCCAGCAGTCCCTACAGGGCCTACGAGCAGTACTTC	CASSPYRAYEQYF